This T cell receptor beta chain was identified in a study of blood T cell repertoires in COVID-19. Study context: Researchers got acute and convalescent COVID-19 samples from the United States, Italy and Spain. T cells, B-cell-depleted T cells, or PBMCs supplied cDNA or gDNA.

V was pared by 6 bases and J by 11 bases, with 11 bases between. This CDR3 has 12 residues. The germline V gene encodes CDR1 MDHEN and CDR2 SYDVKM. In the study's own analysis: Estimates of nucleated cell counts were drawn from the amplification of reference gene primers. Profiling relied on immunoSEQ multiplex PCR, and the TCRdb table lists in-frame clones only, not all of them. That table supplies the V and J calls and clone size; D and trimming were determined from the DNA. The sample carries under 110,000 clones, less than 85% recorded once. This chain joins TRBV28 and TRBJ1-6; D gene unclear. The receptor was derived from a woman aged 60-75 years with acute or convalescent COVID-19. Input material: peripheral blood. CDR3 coding DNA: TGTGCCAGCAGAACAAGTCGTACACCCCTCCACTTT. It specifies CASRTSRTPLHF.